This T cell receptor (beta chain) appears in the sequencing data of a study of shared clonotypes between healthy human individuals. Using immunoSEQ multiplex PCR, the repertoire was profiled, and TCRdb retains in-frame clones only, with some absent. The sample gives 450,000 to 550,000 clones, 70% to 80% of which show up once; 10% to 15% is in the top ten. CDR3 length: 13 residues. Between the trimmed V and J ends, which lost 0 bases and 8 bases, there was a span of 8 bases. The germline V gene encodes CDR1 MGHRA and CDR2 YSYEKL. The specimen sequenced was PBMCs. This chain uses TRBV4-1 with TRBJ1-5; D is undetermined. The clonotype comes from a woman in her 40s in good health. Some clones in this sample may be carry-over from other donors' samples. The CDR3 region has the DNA TGCGCCAGCAGCCAAGATTCGGAGAAGCCCCAGCATTTT. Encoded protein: CASSQDSEKPQHF.